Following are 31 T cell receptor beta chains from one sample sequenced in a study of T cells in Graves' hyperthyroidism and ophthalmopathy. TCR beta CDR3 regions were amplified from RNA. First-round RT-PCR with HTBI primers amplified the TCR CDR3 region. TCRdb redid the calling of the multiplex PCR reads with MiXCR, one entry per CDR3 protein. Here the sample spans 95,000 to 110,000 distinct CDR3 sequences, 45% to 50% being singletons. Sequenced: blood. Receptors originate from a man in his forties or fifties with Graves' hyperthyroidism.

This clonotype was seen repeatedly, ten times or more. CDR3 loop: CASAAEGYYGYTF. The CDR3 DNA is TGTGCCAGCGCCGCGGAGGGATACTATGGCTACACCTTC. The gene calls are TRBV5-5 and TRBJ1-2; unclear D gene. CDR3 size: 13 residues. Germline CDR1 and CDR2: SGHKS and YYEKEE (reference sequence). V was pared by 7 bases and J by 3 bases, with 13 bases between.

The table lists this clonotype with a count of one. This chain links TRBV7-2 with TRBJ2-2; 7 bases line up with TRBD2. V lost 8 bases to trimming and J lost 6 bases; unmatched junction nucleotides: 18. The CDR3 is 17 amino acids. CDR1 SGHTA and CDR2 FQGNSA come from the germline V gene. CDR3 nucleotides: TGTGCCAGCTCACCGTCGCCGACTAGCCCCGTTTCCGGGGAGCTGTTTTTT. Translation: CASSPSPTSPVSGELFF.

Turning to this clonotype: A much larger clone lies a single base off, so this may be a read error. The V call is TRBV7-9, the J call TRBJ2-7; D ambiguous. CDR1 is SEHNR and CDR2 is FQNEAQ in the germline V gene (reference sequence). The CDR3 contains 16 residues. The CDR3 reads CASSQDWVPVTYEQYF. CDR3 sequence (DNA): TGCGCCAGCAGCCAAGATTGGGTGCCGGTGACCTACGAGCAGTACTTC.

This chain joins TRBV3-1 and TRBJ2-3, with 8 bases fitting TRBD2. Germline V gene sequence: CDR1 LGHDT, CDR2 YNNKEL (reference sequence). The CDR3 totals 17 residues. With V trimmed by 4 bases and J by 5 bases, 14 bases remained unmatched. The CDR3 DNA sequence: TGTGCCAGCAGCCGCACACATCGTAGCGGGGAGGTAGATACGCAGTATTTT. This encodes CASSRTHRSGEVDTQYF.

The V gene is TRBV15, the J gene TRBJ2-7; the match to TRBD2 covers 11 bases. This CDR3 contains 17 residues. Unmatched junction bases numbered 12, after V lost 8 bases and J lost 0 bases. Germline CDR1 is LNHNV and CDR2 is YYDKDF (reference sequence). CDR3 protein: CATSKWTSGWNSYEQYF. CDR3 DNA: TGTGCCACCTCGAAGTGGACTAGCGGGTGGAACTCCTACGAGCAGTACTTC.

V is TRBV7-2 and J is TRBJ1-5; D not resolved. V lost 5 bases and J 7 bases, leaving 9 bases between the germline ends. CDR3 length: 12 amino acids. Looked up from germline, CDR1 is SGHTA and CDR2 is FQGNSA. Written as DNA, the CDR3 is TGTGCCAGCAGCGAGGGCCCCCAGCCCCAGCATTTT. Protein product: CASSEGPQPQHF.

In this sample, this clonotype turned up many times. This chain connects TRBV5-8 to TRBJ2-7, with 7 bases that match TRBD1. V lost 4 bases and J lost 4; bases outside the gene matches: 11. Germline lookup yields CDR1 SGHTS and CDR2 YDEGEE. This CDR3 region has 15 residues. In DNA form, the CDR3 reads TGTGCCAGCAGCGGGGCAGGGGGACGCTCATACGAGCAGTACTTC. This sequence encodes CASSGAGGRSYEQYF.

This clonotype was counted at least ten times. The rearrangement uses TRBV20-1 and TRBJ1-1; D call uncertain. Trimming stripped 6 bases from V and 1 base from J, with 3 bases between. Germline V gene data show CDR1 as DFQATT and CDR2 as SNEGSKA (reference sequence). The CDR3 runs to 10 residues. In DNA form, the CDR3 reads TGCAGTGCCCCGAACACTGAAGCTTTCTTT. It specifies CSAPNTEAFF.

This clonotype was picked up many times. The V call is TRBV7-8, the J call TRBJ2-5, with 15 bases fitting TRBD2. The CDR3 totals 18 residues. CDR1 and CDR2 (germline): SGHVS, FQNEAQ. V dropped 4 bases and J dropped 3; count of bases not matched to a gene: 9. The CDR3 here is CASSSGLAGGKREETQYF. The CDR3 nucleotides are TGTGCCAGCAGCTCGGGACTAGCGGGGGGTAAAAGGGAAGAGACCCAGTACTTC.

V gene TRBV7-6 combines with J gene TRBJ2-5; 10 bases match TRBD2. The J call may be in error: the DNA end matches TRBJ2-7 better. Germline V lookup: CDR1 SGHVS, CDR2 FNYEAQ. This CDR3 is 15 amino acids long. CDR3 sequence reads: CASSTLAGEHYEQYF. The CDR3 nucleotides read TGTGCCAGCAGCACGCTAGCGGGAGAGCACTACGAGCAGTACTTC.

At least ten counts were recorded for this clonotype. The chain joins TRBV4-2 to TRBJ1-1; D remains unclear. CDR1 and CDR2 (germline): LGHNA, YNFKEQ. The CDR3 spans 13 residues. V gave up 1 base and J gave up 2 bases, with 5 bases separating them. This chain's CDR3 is CASSQVGNTEAFF. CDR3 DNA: TGTGCCAGCAGCCAAGTAGGAAACACTGAAGCTTTCTTT.

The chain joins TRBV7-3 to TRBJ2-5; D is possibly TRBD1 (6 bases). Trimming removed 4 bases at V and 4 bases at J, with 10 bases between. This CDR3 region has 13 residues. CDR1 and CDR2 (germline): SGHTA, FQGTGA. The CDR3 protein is CASSSEGGETQYF. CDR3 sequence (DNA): TGTGCCAGCAGCTCGGAAGGGGGAGAGACCCAGTACTTC.

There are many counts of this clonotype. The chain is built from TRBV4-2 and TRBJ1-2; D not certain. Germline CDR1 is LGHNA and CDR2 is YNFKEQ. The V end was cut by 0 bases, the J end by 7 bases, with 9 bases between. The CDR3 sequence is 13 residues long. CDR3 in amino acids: CASSQEEVGGYTF. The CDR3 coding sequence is TGTGCCAGCAGCCAAGAGGAGGTCGGTGGCTACACCTTC.

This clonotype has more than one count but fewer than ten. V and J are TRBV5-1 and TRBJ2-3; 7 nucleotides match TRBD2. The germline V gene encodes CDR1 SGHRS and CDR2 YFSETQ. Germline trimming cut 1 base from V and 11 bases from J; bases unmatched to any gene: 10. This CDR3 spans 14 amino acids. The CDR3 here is CASSLLDAGDEQYF. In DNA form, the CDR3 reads TGCGCCAGCAGCTTGCTAGACGCGGGGGATGAGCAGTATTTT.

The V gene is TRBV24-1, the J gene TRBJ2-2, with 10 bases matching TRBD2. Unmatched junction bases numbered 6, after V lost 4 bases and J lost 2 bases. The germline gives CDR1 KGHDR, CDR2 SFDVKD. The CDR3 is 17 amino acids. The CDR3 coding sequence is TGTGCCACCAGTGACTCAGGACTAGCGGACAACACCGGGGAGCTGTTTTTT. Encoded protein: CATSDSGLADNTGELFF.

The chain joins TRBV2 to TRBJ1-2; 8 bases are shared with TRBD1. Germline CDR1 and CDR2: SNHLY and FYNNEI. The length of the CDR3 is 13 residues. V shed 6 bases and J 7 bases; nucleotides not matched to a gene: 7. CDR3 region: CASRRDRRSGYTF. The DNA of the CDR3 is TGTGCCAGCAGGAGGGACAGGCGAAGTGGCTACACCTTC.

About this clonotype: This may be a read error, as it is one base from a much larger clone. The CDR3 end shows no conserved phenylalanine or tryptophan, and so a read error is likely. Written as DNA, the CDR3 is TGTGCCAGCAGTTCAACCGGGATGGCATTTACCGAGCAGTACCTC. Residues: CASSSTGMAFTEQYL. V and J are TRBV6-2 or TRBV6-3 and TRBJ2-7, with D perhaps TRBD2 (5 bases). Deletions cut 4 bases from V and 6 bases from J, with 19 bases between. The CDR3 is made up of 15 amino acids. Germline V gene lookup returns CDR1 MNHEY and CDR2 SVGEGT.

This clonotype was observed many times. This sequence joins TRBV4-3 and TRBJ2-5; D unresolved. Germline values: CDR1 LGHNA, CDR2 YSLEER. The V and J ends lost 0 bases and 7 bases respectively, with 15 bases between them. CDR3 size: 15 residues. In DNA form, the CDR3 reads TGCGCCAGCAGCCAAGATAAAACAGTGGGCGCGACCCAGTACTTC. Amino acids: CASSQDKTVGATQYF.

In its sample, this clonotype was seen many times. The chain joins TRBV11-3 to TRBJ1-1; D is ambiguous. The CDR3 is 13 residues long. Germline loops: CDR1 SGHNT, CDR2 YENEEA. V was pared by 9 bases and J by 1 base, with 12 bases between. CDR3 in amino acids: CASSMTGNTEAFF. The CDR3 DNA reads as TGTGCCAGTAGTATGACGGGGAACACTGAAGCTTTCTTT.

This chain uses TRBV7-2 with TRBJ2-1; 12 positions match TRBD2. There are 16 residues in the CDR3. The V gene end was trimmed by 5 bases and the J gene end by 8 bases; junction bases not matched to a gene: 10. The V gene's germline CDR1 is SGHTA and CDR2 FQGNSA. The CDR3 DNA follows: TGTGCCAGCAGCCTACCGACTAGCGGGGGAGGGGATGAGCAGTTCTTC. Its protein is CASSLPTSGGGDEQFF.

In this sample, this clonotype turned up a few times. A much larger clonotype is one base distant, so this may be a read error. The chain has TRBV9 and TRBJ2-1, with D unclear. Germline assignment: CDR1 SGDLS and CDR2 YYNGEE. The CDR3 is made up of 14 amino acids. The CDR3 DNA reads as TGTGCCAGCGGCGTAGACTTATCCTACAATGAGCAGTTCTTC. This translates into CASGVDLSYNEQFF.

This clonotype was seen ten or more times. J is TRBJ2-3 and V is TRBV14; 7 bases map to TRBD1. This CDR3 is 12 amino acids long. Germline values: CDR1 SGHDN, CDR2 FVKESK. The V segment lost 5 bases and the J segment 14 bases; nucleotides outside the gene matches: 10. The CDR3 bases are TGTGCCAGCAGCTCGGACAGGTACCTAGCGTATTTT. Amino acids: CASSSDRYLAYF.

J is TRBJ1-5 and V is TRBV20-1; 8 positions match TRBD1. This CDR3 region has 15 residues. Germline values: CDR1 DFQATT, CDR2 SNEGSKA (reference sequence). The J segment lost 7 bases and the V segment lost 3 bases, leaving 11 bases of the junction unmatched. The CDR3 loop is CSARLAGQAPQPQHF. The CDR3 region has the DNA TGCAGTGCTAGGTTAGCGGGACAGGCTCCCCAGCCCCAGCATTTT.

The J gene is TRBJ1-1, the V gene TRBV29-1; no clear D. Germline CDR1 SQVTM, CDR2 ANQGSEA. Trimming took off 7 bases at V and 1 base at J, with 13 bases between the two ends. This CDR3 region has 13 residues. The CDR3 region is CSANGLTNTEAFF. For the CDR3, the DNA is TGCAGCGCCAACGGACTGACGAACACTGAAGCTTTCTTT.

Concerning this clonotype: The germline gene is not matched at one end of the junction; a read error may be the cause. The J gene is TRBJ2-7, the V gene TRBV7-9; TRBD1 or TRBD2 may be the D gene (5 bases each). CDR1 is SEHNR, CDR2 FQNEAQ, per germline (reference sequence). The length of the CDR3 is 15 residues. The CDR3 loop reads CASSLARQYTYERYF. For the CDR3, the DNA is TGTGCCAGCAGCTTAGCGAGACAGTATACCTACGAGCGGTACTTT.

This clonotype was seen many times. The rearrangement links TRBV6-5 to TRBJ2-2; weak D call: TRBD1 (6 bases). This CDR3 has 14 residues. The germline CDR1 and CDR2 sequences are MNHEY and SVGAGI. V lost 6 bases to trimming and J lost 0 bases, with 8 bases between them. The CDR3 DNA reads TGTGCCAGCAGAAGGACAGCGAACACCGGGGAGCTGTTTTTT. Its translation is CASRRTANTGELFF.

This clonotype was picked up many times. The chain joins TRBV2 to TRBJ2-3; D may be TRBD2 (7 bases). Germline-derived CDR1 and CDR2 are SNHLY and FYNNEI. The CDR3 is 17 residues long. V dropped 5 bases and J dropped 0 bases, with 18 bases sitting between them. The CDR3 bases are TGTGCCAGCAGTAAGGAGCTGTCGGGGGGCAGCACAGATACGCAGTATTTT. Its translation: CASSKELSGGSTDTQYF.

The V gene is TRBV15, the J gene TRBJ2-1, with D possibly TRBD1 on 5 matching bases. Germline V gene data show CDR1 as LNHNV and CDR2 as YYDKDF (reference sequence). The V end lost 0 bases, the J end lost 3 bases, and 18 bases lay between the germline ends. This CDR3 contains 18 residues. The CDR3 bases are TGTGCCACCAGCAGAGATCGGAGCTCTGGGGCCAGCTACAATGAGCAGTTCTTC. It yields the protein CATSRDRSSGASYNEQFF.

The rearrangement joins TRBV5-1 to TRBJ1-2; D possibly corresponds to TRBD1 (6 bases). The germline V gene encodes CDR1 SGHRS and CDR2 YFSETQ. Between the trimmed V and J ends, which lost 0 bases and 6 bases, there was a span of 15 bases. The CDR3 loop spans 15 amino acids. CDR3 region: CASSLGVTGGHGYTF. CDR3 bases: TGCGCCAGCAGCTTGGGGGTGACAGGTGGACATGGCTACACCTTC.

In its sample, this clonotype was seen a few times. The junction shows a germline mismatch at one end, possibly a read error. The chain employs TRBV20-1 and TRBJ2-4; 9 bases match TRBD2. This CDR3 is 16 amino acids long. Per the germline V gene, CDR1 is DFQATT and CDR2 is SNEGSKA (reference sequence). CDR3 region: CGATNAGTSRKNIQYF. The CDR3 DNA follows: TGCGGTGCAACAAACGCCGGGACTAGCAGGAAAAACATTCAGTACTTC.

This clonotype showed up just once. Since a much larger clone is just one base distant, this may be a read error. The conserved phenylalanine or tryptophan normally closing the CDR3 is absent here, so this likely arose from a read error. CDR3 residues: CASTHSSPGASYNEQFV. CDR3 in DNA: TGTGCCAGCACTCATAGCTCCCCGGGGGCGTCCTACAATGAGCAGTTCGTC. The V and J genes are TRBV12-3 or TRBV12-4 and TRBJ2-1; D possibly uses TRBD1 or TRBD2 (6 bases each). The V end lost 7 bases, the J end lost 1 base, and 20 bases lay between the germline ends. CDR3 length: 17 residues.